Following are 17 T cell receptor beta chains from one sample sequenced in a study of cytomegalovirus exposure and HLA in healthy donors. PCR involved 60 Vbeta and 13 Jbeta primers. The protocol was immunoSEQ multiplex PCR, while the TCRdb copy is restricted to in-frame clones and leaves out a portion. In the table there are tens of thousands of clones, around 79% of which are singletons. Sample: PBMCs. These receptors were obtained from a male donor in good health and CMV-seropositive.

This clone came up a few times. V usage is TRBV21-1 and J usage is TRBJ1-5. TRBV21-1 is shown as a pseudogene. The CDR3 has 17 residues. CDR3 region: CASSKVLPGVPNQPQHF. The DNA of the CDR3 is TGTGCCAGCAGCAAAGTGCTTCCGGGGGTACCCAATCAGCCCCAGCATTTT.

V and J are TRBV18 and TRBJ1-2; D remains ambiguous. Trimming pared 5 bases from V and 5 bases from J, leaving 18 bases between. The germline CDR1 and CDR2 sequences are KGHSH and LQKENI. The CDR3 has 15 amino acids. CDR3 residues: CASSKAAGVEYGYTF. The DNA for the CDR3 is TGTGCCAGCTCAAAGGCGGCGGGAGTTGAGTATGGCTACACCTTC.

This chain connects TRBV27 to TRBJ1-3, with D hard to call. CDR1 and CDR2 (germline): MNHEY, SMNVEV (reference sequence). Deletions cut 8 bases from V and 0 bases from J, with 14 bases between. The CDR3 is 15 residues long. The CDR3 nucleotides are TGTGCCAGCCACGAGGCGTGGAGCTCTGGAAACACCATATATTTT. Encoded protein: CASHEAWSSGNTIYF.

The CDR3 sequence is CASSPIGGSVYEQYF. In DNA, the CDR3 is TGTGCCAGCTCACCCATCGGCGGATCGGTCTACGAGCAGTACTTC. The chain links TRBV18 to TRBJ2-7; D is unresolved. The CDR3 is 15 residues long. The germline V gene encodes CDR1 KGHSH and CDR2 LQKENI. Trimming pared 3 bases from V and 3 bases from J, leaving 15 bases between.

The chain is built from TRBV20-1 and TRBJ1-1; possible D gene TRBD1, 6 bases. The CDR3 has 10 residues. Trimming left V 7 bases short and J 5 bases short, with 8 bases between. The germline V gene encodes CDR1 DFQATT and CDR2 SNEGSKA (reference sequence). As DNA, the CDR3 is TGCAGTGGCCAGGGGACTGAAGCTTTCTTT. Its protein product is CSGQGTEAFF.

The V gene is TRBV28, the J gene TRBJ1-3; tentative D call: TRBD1 (6 bases). Germline V CDR1 and CDR2: MDHEN, SYDVKM. V lost 0 bases and J 5 bases, leaving 11 bases between the germline ends. This CDR3 region has 15 residues. The CDR3 bases are TGTGCCAGCAGTTTATGGCATCAGGGGAGAAACACCATATATTTT. Translating gives CASSLWHQGRNTIYF.

The rearrangement joins TRBV18 to TRBJ2-7; the match to TRBD1 covers 8 bases. Trimming removed 4 bases from V and 9 bases from J; junction bases left unmatched: 2. This CDR3 is built from 11 residues. Per the germline V gene, CDR1 is KGHSH and CDR2 is LQKENI. CDR3 nucleotides: TGTGCCAGCTCACTCACAGGGGGGCAGTACTTC. The encoded protein is CASSLTGGQYF.

The chain is built from TRBV9 and TRBJ2-1; 7 nucleotides line up with TRBD1. J was trimmed by 10 bases and V by 0 bases; bases with no gene match: 7. CDR3 length: 14 amino acids. Germline assignment: CDR1 SGDLS and CDR2 YYNGEE. CDR3 sequence: CASSVAPTGHEQFF. The CDR3 DNA follows: TGTGCCAGCAGCGTAGCCCCGACAGGGCACGAGCAGTTCTTC.

The chain is built from TRBV5-1 and TRBJ1-1; 8 bases line up with TRBD1. Germline lookup yields CDR1 SGHRS and CDR2 YFSETQ. J gave up 8 bases and V 4 bases, and 13 bases lay outside the gene matches. The CDR3 consists of 15 residues. The CDR3 protein is CASSDLRTGRLEAFF. CDR3 nucleotides: TGCGCCAGCAGCGACCTAAGGACAGGGCGGTTGGAAGCTTTCTTT.

The J gene is TRBJ2-7, the V gene TRBV7-3; 8 positions agree with TRBD2. The germline V gene has CDR1 SGHTA and CDR2 FQGTGA. Losses at the gene ends were 1 base for V and 2 bases for J; bases not matched to a gene: 4. The CDR3 consists of 15 residues. The CDR3 here is CASSLISGRTYEQYF. CDR3 DNA: TGTGCCAGCAGCTTAATCAGCGGGAGAACCTACGAGCAGTACTTC.

In DNA form, the CDR3 reads TGTGCCAGCAGATCACTTGGTACCACAGATACGCAGTATTTT. Its translation: CASRSLGTTDTQYF. The chain joins TRBV11-2 to TRBJ2-3; D not resolved. The V and J ends lost 6 bases and 2 bases respectively, with 12 bases between them. The germline gives CDR1 SGHAT, CDR2 FQNNGV. This CDR3 contains 14 residues.

The V call is TRBV6-6, the J call TRBJ1-5; D is possibly TRBD1 (5 bases). Trimming stripped 0 bases from V and 2 bases from J, with 8 bases between. This CDR3 spans 15 amino acids. The V gene's germline CDR1 is MNHNY and CDR2 SVGAGI (reference sequence). Here the CDR3 DNA reads TGTGCCAGCAGTTACTCAGGGGTCGGCAATCAGCCCCAGCATTTT. Translated, it gives CASSYSGVGNQPQHF.

V is TRBV11-2 and J is TRBJ2-5, with D possibly TRBD1 on 6 matching bases. This CDR3 is built from 14 residues. Germline V gene data show CDR1 as SGHAT and CDR2 as FQNNGV. V was trimmed by 4 bases and J by 1 base, leaving 10 bases between them. CDR3 residues: CASSSGTFQETQYF. The CDR3 region has the DNA TGTGCCAGCAGCTCCGGGACATTCCAAGAGACCCAGTACTTC.

This chain connects TRBV4-1 to TRBJ1-1; D might be TRBD1 (6 bases). CDR1 is MGHRA, CDR2 YSYEKL, per germline. Between the trimmed V and J ends, which lost 0 bases and 10 bases, there was a span of 15 bases. This CDR3 is 14 amino acids long. DNA for the CDR3: TGCGCCAGCAGCCAAGAAGGGCAGGGCAGGGGAGCTTTCTTT. Translation gives CASSQEGQGRGAFF.

The chain carries TRBV19 and TRBJ1-2; TRBD1 is a possible D gene (5 bases). Trimming removed 5 bases from V and 7 bases from J, with 14 bases in between. The CDR3 is made up of 13 amino acids. From germline, CDR1 is LNHDA and CDR2 SQIVND (reference sequence). The CDR3 protein is CASSAQGGFGYTF. The CDR3 coding sequence is TGTGCCAGTAGTGCCCAGGGAGGGTTTGGCTACACCTTC.

Comment on this clone: One end of the junction is discordant with germline, which a read error may explain. The gene calls are TRBV6-1 and TRBJ1-1; tentative D call: TRBD1 (6 bases). CDR1 and CDR2 from the germline V gene are MNHNS and SASEGT. The CDR3 length is 13 residues. CDR3 loop: CASGEQGNTEAFF. As DNA, the CDR3 is TGTGCCAGCGGTGAACAGGGGAACACTGAAGCTTTCTTT.

This chain links TRBV28 with TRBJ2-7, with D perhaps TRBD2 (5 bases). V shed 4 bases and J shed 2 bases, with 15 bases lying between them. CDR1 is MDHEN, CDR2 SYDVKM, per germline. The CDR3 is 15 residues long. DNA for the CDR3: TGTGCCAGCAGTTCCGGGGTAGTTTGGGCCTACGAGCAGTACTTC. This encodes CASSSGVVWAYEQYF.